This entry concerns a single T cell receptor beta chain. This clone was recorded at least ten times. No antigen is known for it. The read stops 3 residues short of the end of the CDR3; the missing end is completed from the germline J gene. The germline V gene sets CDR1 to SGHDT and CDR2 to YYEEEE. The CDR3, from cysteine to phenylalanine, totals 15 residues. Of the CDR3's DNA, 36 bases were read; they are in frame from base 1. Ends trimmed: V by 4 bases, J by 7 bases; bases unmatched to a gene: 6. This specimen comes from a study of T cell clonality in common variable immunodeficiency (dated by TCRdb to 2014 to 2015). What the study reported, not specific to this receptor: Healthy controls shared more TCRbeta clones with each other than CVID subjects shared among themselves (p < 0.0001). CVID TCRbeta sequences reportedly showed fewer deletions and N-nucleotide insertions and lacked highly modified clones with 13 or more V deletions. According to the authors, finding the cause of the higher clonality in CVID would require sequencing the repertoires of T cell subpopulations. Correlations between repertoire features and clinical complications were limited by patient heterogeneity within the CVID cohort. TCRbeta clonality was higher in CVID subjects than in healthy controls (t-test p = 0.018), and the increase was most characteristic of about a third of subjects. Even though DNA input was equal, the average per sample came to 65,000 to 100,000 unique sequences for controls compared with some 29,000 for CVID samples.

Equivalent amounts of genomic DNA from CVID and control samples were used as sequencing input. For every sample, a 60 bp segment covering the rearranged TCRbeta CDR3 region was amplified and then sequenced. TCRbeta amplification used the immunoSEQ assay, a bias-corrected multiplex PCR with high-throughput sequencing. Per the original workflow: Each unique nucleotide sequence was treated as a clone and annotated with V, D and J genes, copy number and frequency. Sequences were labeled productive if in frame, and non-productive if out of frame or containing stop codons. As previously described, clonality was computed from Shannon's entropy. Mean CDR3 Kyte-Doolittle hydropathy was derived from the predicted amino acid sequences of productive clones. Scaled V gene usage was hierarchically clustered using Manhattan distance and complete linkage with the R hclust function. Sharing of clones by CDR3 amino acid sequence was evaluated by resampling 12 repertoires per group over 100 rounds. The repertoires were searched for about 70 published EBV-specific and fewer than 250 published CMV-specific TCRbeta sequences. A couple of CVID samples yielding fewer than 10,000 sequences were excluded from analysis, leaving approximately 40 CVID repertoires. The table comes from immuneACCESS by way of TCRdb, which keeps in-frame sequences with V and J called. Part of the clones is missing from these tables; in studies checked, under half for an unresolved V gene and the rest for unknown reasons. D and trimming were read from the DNA, whereas the V and J calls and clone size are those reported in that table. This sample includes tens of thousands of clones, and none of them was observed just once. The top ten constitute about 3% of the sample.

Predominantly Caucasian heritage was noted among both the CVID patients and the healthy controls. Heparinized peripheral whole blood samples of about 4.5 to 8.5 ml were obtained from each donor. TCRbeta CDR3 repertoires were sequenced from genomic DNA of adults with common variable immune deficiency (CVID) and healthy adult controls. The control group comprised 22 healthy adult volunteers, some 12 female and approximately ten male, aged roughly 20 to 75 years with a mean age of around 32. To isolate peripheral blood mononuclear cells, diluted blood was subjected to density centrifugation over Hypaque 1077 or Ficoll-Paque. Genomic DNA was obtained from unsorted mononuclear cells using either Qiagen column purification or a centrifugation-based method.

Sequencing was done on a sample of peripheral blood mononuclear cells. The sequence links TRBV5-6 to TRBJ2-1; TRBD2 aligns with 12 central bases. This TCR derives from a person aged 18 to 75 in good health. The CDR3 sequence is CASSDGLAGLNEQFF. The sequenced part of the CDR3 DNA is TGTGCCAGCAGCGACGGACTAGCGGGACTTAATGAG.